This record looks at one T cell receptor beta chain sequence and its context. No antigen is known for it. Per-nucleotide qualities are absent, and no much larger clonotype sits a single base away. The data derive from a study of shared clonotypes between healthy human individuals (dated by TCRdb to the early 2020s). Notes on the research overall: The cohort comprised two women and a few men aged 18 to 49 years. To estimate repertoire size and how much clonotypes are shared between individuals, the study performed deep sequencing of blood TCR repertoires from a few healthy adults. Each donor's leukapheresis produced roughly between roughly 0.85 and 10 billion PBMCs. For each donor, three plates each were used for CD4 naive and CD4 memory, two plates were used for CD8 naive, and one plate was used for CD8 memory. To increase sequencing depth and limit assay-specific biases, TCR repertoire library preparation and sequencing were carried out by different laboratories using diverse techniques.

TCR CDR3 regions were amplified from genomic DNA by multiplex PCR using the deep immunoSEQ assay. Genomic DNA extracted from each cell subset was distributed evenly over all wells of several immunoSEQ 96-well plates, and each plate served as one replicate. Each replicate PCR for sorted subsets received about 180 ng genomic DNA, equal to roughly 33,000 T cell genomes. The purified libraries were quantified using a Qubit 3.0 fluorometer, sized with a Bioanalyzer 2100, and then quantified again using the KAPA Library Quantification kit. A separate single-read 150-cycle Illumina NextSeq 550 flow cell was used to sequence each immunoSEQ 96-well plate. Per the original workflow: Because the immunoSEQ output held only junctional sequences and lacked quality scores, the filtering could not match the filtering applied to full-length reads. To assign V/J genes and CDR3, sequences were annotated against IMGT germline references using PyIR, a Python wrapper for IgBLAST v1.9. Reads were removed for weak V/J assignments (E-value above 1e-6), missing CDR3, stop codons, out-of-frame junctions, or ambiguous translated residues. A V3J clonotype was defined by an identical inferred V gene, J gene, and CDR3 amino acid sequence. The percentage overlap between two repertoires was calculated by dividing the number of shared unique clonotypes by the size of the smaller repertoire. Three approaches were used to assess repertoire richness: RTK rarefaction, the Chao1 estimator, and Recon v2.1 estimates of unobserved clonotypes. Generation probabilities for all TCRbeta clonotypes obtained by the gDNA method from several donors were computed using OLGA. This is the immuneACCESS table as TCRdb keeps it, with only in-frame sequences that have V and J called. A part of the clones is gone; compared with another copy, unresolved V genes explain less than half, and the rest is unexplained. That table supplies the V and J calls and clone size; D and trimming were determined from the DNA. Across this sample there are over a million clones, with roughly 98.5% seen only once. The ten biggest clones cover about 0.4% of the sample.

The donors were healthy, HIV-negative adults who had no recently reported acute infections or vaccinations. Every donor was a Caucasian adult residing in Nashville, Tennessee, USA. CD4+ T cells were enriched through magnetic negative selection, after which naive cells were positively selected on CD45RA and the remaining negative fraction served as the memory subset. Blood was collected by leukapheresis, and PBMCs were isolated by Ficoll-Histopaque density gradient centrifugation and then cryopreserved in liquid nitrogen vapor phase. Analytical flow cytometry was used to check the purity and quantity of each magnetically sorted T cell population. Genomic DNA was isolated from each sorted fraction and quantified by UV absorbance on a Nanodrop 2000c. Including cysteine and phenylalanine, the CDR3 has 13 amino acids. The sequence is cut down to CDR3 DNA, 39 bases in frame from base 1. For CDR1 and CDR2, the germline V gene lists MDHEN and SYDVKM. A distance of 16 bases separates the germline ends of V and J, which lose 5 bases and 11 bases respectively.

Broad study findings and their caveats: Sampling was restricted to blood, and TCR repertoires in tissues likely differ from the TCR repertoires found in blood. Compared with non-shared clonotypes, the clonotypes found in all four sorted-subset donors had higher generation probabilities. Naive subsets generally had larger estimated clonotype richness than memory subsets. Rarefaction of sorted-subset datasets indicated incomplete sequencing despite the large sequencing depth. Across a handful of donors, roughly 5% of naive CD4, approximately 3.6% of naive CD8, roughly 2.2% of memory CD4, and 0.3% to 0.45% of memory CD8 clonotypes were shared. Pairwise subsampling indicated that sequencing depth was expected to affect the degree of clonotype sharing among donors. The small number of donors limited the genetic and exposure-history diversity represented.

Recombination linked TRBV28 to TRBJ2-1; the best D guess is TRBD1, with 6 bases matching. This TCR was recovered from a man aged 25 to 40 in good health. Sequencing input: naive CD4+ T cells sorted from blood. Per the publication, the cell subset or site label means: CD45RA+ positively selected. CDR3 reads: CASSQELTGKQFF. The nucleotides read TGTGCCAGCAGTCAAGAACTGACAGGAAAGCAGTTCTTC.